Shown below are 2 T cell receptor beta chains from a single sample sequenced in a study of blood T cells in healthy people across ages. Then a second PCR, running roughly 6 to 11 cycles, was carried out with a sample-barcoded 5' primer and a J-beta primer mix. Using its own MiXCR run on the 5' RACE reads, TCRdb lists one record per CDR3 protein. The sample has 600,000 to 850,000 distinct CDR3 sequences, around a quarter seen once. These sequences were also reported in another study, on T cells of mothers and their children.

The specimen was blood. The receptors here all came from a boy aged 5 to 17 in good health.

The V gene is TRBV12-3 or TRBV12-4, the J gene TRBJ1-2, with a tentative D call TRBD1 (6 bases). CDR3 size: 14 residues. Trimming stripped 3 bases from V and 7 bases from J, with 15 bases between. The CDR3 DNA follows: TGTGCCAGCAGTTTGGTGCTAGGGGGAAGTGGCTACACCTTC. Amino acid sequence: CASSLVLGGSGYTF.

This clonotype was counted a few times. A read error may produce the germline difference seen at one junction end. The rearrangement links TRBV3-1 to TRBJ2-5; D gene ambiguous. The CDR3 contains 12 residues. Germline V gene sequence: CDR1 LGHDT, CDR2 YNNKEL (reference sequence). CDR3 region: CACSQVLETQYF. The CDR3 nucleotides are TGTGCCTGCAGCCAAGTTTTGGAGACCCAGTACTTC.